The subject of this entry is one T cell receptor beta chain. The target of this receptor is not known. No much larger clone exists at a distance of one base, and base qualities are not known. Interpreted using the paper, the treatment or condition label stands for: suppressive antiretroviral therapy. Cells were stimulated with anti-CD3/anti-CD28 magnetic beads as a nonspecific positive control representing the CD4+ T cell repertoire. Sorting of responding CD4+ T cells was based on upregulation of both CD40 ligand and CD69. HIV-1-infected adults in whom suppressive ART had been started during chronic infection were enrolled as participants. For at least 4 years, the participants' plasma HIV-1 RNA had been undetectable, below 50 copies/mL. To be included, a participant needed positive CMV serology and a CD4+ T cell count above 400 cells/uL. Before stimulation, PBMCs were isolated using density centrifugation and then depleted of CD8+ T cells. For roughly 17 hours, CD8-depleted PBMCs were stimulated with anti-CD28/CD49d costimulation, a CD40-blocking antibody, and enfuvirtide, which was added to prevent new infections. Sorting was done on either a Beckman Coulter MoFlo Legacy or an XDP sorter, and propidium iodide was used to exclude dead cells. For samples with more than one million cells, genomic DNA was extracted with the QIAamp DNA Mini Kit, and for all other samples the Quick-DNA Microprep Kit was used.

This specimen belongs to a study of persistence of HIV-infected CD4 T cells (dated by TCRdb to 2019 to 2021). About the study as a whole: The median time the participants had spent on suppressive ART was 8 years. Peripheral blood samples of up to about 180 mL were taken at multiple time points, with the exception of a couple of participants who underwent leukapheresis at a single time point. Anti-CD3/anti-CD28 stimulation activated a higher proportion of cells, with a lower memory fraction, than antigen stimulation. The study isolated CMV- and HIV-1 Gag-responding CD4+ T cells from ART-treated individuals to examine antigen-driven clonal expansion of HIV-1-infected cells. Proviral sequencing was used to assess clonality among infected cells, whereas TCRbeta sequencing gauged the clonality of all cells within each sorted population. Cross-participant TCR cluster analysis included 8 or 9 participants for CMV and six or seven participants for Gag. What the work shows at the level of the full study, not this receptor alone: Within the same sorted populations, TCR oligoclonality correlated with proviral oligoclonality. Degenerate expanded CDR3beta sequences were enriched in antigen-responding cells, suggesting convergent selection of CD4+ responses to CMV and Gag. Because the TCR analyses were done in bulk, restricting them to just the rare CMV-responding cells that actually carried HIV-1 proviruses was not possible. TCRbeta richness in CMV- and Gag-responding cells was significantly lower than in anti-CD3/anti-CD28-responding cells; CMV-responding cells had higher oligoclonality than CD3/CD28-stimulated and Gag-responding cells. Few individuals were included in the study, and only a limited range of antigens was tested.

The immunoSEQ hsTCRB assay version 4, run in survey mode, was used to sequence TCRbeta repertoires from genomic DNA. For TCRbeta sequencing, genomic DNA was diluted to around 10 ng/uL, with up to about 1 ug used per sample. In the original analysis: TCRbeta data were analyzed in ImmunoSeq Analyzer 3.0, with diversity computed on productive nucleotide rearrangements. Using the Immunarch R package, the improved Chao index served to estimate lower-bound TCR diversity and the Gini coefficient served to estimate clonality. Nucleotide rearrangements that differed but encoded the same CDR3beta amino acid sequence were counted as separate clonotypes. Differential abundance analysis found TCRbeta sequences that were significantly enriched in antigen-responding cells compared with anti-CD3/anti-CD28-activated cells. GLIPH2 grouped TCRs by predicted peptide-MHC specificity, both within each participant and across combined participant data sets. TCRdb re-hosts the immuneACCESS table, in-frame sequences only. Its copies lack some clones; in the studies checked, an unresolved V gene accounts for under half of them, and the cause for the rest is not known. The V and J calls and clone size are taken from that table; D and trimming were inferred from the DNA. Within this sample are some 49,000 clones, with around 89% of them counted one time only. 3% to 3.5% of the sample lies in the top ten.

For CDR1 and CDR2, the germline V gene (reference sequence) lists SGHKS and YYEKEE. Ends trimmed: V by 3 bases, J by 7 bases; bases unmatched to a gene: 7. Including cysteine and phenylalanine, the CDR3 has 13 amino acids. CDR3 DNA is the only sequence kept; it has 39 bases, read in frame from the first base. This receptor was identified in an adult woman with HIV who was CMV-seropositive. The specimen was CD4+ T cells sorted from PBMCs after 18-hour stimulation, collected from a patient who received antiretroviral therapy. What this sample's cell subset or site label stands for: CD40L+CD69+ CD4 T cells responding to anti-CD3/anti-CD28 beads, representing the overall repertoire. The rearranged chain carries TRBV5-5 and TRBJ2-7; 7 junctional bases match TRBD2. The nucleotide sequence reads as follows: TGTGCCAGCAGCTGGGAGGGCCTGGGGGAGCAGTACTTC. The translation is CASSWEGLGEQYF.